This T cell receptor beta chain was profiled in a study of T cell repertoires in cytomegalovirus infection. In the study overall: Indications came from public TCR beta signatures; they pointed to CMV infection and to a matching HLA type.

Trimming removed 1 base from V and 4 bases from J, with 13 bases in between. The CDR3 length is 15 residues. Germline V gene lookup returns CDR1 SNHLY and CDR2 FYNNEI. Study results and limitations: HLA-C-restricted CMV-specific TCR beta clonotypes were dominant in the ex vivo response.

This clonotype was counted ten times or more. Its antigen is not identified. MiXCR, applied by TCRdb to the reads, yields one record per CDR3 protein. The sample shows 200,000 to 250,000 distinct CDR3 sequences, 6% to 8% of them seen only once. Material for sequencing was PBMCs. The TCR was taken from a human donor in good health (CMV status not recorded). Some clones in this sample may be carry-over from other donors' samples. The chain has TRBV2 and TRBJ1-1; D remains ambiguous. DNA of the CDR3: TGTGCCAGCAGTGAAGGGGCCTGGGGAGTCACTGAAGCTTTCTTT. This codes for CASSEGAWGVTEAFF.